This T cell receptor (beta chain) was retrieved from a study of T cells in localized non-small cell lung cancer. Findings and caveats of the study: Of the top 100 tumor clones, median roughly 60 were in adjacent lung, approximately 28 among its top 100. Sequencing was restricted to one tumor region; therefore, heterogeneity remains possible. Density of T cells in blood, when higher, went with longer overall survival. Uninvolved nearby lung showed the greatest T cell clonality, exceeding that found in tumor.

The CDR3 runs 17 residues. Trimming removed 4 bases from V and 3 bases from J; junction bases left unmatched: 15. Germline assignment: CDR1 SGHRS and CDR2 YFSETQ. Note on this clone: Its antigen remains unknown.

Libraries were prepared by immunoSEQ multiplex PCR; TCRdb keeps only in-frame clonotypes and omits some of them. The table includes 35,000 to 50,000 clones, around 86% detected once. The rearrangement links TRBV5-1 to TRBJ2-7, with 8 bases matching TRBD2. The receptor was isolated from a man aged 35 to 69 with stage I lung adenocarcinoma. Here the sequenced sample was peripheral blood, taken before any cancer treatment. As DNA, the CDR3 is TGCGCCAGCAGCCGGGAGGGCCTACGAGCTACCTACTACGAGCAGTACTTC. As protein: CASSREGLRATYYEQYF. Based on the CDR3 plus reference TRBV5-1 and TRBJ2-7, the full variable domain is KAGVTQTPRYLIKTRGQQVTLSCSPISGHRSVSWYQQTPGQGLQFLFEYFSETQRNKGNFPGRFSGRQFSNSRSEMNVSTLELGDSALYLCASSREGLRATYYEQYFGPGTRLTVT.